This T cell receptor (beta chain) was sequenced during a study of cytomegalovirus exposure and HLA in healthy donors. Study findings and constraints: As a later analysis showed, a missense DCLRE1C variant was linked to trimming of TCR beta V- and J-genes. A later analysis showed HLA-associated TCR beta chains outstripping equally common others in clonal expansion. Owing to their indistinguishability, certain V segments, notably TRBV6-2 and TRBV6-3, were excluded. Within the data, a cluster of highly shared sequence variants was likely a sequencing artifact.

This CDR3 comprises 15 residues. The trim removed 4 bases at V and 8 bases at J, leaving 13 bases unmatched. Germline CDR1 KGHSH, CDR2 LQKENI. The PCR employed 60 Vbeta primers together with 13 Jbeta primers. TCRdb's copy holds only in-frame clones and misses some; the assay was immunoSEQ multiplex PCR. Of about 120,000 clones detected, around 65% appear once; the ten largest clones hold roughly 1.4%. As for this clone: The antigen is not known.

Sequenced material: PBMCs. The chain combines TRBV18 with TRBJ1-2; 7 positions match TRBD1. This TCR was recovered from a man aged 18 to 35 in good health and CMV-seronegative. CDR3 in amino acids: CASSQLPGQRRGYTF. The DNA for the CDR3 is TGTGCCAGCTCACAACTTCCGGGACAGAGGCGAGGCTACACCTTC.